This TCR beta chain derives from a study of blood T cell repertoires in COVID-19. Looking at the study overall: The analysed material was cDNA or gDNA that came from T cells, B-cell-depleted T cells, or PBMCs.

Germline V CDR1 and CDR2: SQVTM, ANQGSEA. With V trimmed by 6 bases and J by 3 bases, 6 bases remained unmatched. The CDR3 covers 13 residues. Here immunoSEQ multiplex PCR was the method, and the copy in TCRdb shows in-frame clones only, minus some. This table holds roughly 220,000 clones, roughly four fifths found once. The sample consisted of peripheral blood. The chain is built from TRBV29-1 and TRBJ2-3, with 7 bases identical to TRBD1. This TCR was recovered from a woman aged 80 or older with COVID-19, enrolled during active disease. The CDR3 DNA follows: TGCAGCGTGGGACAGATTTTGACAGATACGCAGTATTTT. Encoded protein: CSVGQILTDTQYF.